Below are 30 T cell receptor beta chains sequenced from a single sample in a study of T-cell memory formation after mild COVID-19. One entry per CDR3 protein results from TCRdb running MiXCR on the 5' RACE reads. The sample carries 75,000 to 90,000 distinct CDR3 sequences, approximately 15% recorded once. Sequenced material: PBMCs or a T cell subset sorted from them (not recorded which). The source of these receptors is an adult woman who had mild COVID-19 (a few samples of this study predate the infection). Cell type and time point are not known.

This clonotype was detected a few times. The chain has TRBV20-1 and TRBJ1-5; 8 bases match TRBD1. Germline loops: CDR1 DFQATT, CDR2 SNEGSKA (reference sequence). The ends lost 5 bases at V and 4 bases at J; junction bases unmatched: 4. The CDR3 runs 13 residues. The CDR3 loop reads CSAEDRENQPQHF. The CDR3 bases are TGCAGTGCTGAGGACAGGGAAAATCAGCCCCAGCATTTT.

There are a few counts of this clonotype. The chain is built from TRBV27 and TRBJ2-7, with TRBD2 identical over 14 bases. With V trimmed by 3 bases and J by 5 bases, 3 bases remained unmatched. Per germline, CDR1 MNHEY and CDR2 SMNVEV (reference sequence). The CDR3 covers 15 residues. This CDR3 is CASSFGTSGSNEQYF. Written as DNA, the CDR3 is TGTGCCAGCAGTTTCGGGACTAGCGGGAGTAACGAGCAGTACTTC.

The rearrangement joins TRBV4-1 to TRBJ1-4; TRBD1 agrees at 8 bases. The J segment lost 8 bases and the V segment lost 0 bases, leaving 5 bases of the junction unmatched. The CDR3 sequence is 15 residues long. Per germline, CDR1 MGHRA and CDR2 YSYEKL. The CDR3 nucleotides are TGCGCCAGCAGCCAAGAGGACAGGGTGGGGGAAAAACTGTTTTTT. Protein product: CASSQEDRVGEKLFF.

V gene TRBV10-3 combines with J gene TRBJ1-2, with a weak D call TRBD1 (5 bases). With 0 bases removed from V and 3 bases from J, the gap between germline ends came to 11 bases. Germline CDR1 and CDR2: ENHRY and SYGVKD. This CDR3 region has 15 residues. The CDR3 is CAISESWDVDYGYTF. CDR3 DNA sequence: TGTGCCATCAGTGAGTCCTGGGACGTTGACTATGGCTACACCTTC.

The genes are TRBV5-1 and TRBJ2-1; D uncertain. Trimming stripped 3 bases from V and 1 base from J, with 8 bases between. Germline CDR1 and CDR2: SGHRS and YFSETQ. CDR3 length equals 14 residues. The CDR3 DNA sequence: TGCGCCAGCAGCTGGGATACTTCCTACAATGAGCAGTTCTTC. This encodes CASSWDTSYNEQFF.

The chain has TRBV12-3 or TRBV12-4 and TRBJ2-5; a possible D gene is TRBD2 (7 bases). CDR3 length equals 14 residues. V was pared by 6 bases and J by 5 bases, with 16 bases between. The CDR3 nucleotides read TGTGCCAGCAGCTTCGGACTAGGGGGTGAGACCCAGTACTTC. Protein product: CASSFGLGGETQYF.

The sample holds a few counts of this clonotype. The V and J genes are TRBV20-1 and TRBJ2-7, with D maybe TRBD2 (5 bases). CDR1 and CDR2 from the germline V gene are DFQATT and SNEGSKA (reference sequence). V lost 6 bases, J lost 2 bases, and 8 bases lay in between. The CDR3 loop spans 11 amino acids. CDR3 loop: CSALLAYEQYF. The DNA for the CDR3 is TGCAGTGCCTTACTAGCCTACGAGCAGTACTTC.

This chain links TRBV7-9 with TRBJ2-7; perhaps D is TRBD1 or TRBD2 (6 bases each). V dropped 2 bases and J dropped 4 bases, with 15 bases sitting between them. This CDR3 is built from 15 residues. From germline, CDR1 is SEHNR and CDR2 FQNEAQ (reference sequence). CDR3 bases: TGTGCCAGCAGCTTAACCGGCGGGGACACTTACGAGCAGTACTTC. As protein: CASSLTGGDTYEQYF.

In nucleotides, the CDR3 is TGTGCCAGTAGTATTGCGGGATTGTCAAATGAGCAGTTCTTC. Translating gives CASSIAGLSNEQFF. The V gene is TRBV19, the J gene TRBJ2-1, with D possibly matching TRBD2 (6 bases). The CDR3 has 14 residues. Looked up from germline, CDR1 is LNHDA and CDR2 is SQIVND (reference sequence). Trimming pared 3 bases from V and 7 bases from J, leaving 13 bases between.

The J gene is TRBJ1-1, the V gene TRBV7-3; no definite D call. Between the trimmed V and J ends, which lost 3 bases and 4 bases, there was a span of 12 bases. CDR1 is SGHTA and CDR2 is FQGTGA in the germline V gene. The length of the CDR3 is 14 residues. The CDR3 region has the DNA TGTGCCAGCAGCTTTGGATTGGGCAGCACTGAAGCTTTCTTT. Its protein product is CASSFGLGSTEAFF.

The rearrangement links TRBV5-1 to TRBJ2-3, with D perhaps TRBD2 (7 bases). Trimming removed 5 bases from V and 7 bases from J, with 26 bases in between. Per germline, CDR1 SGHRS and CDR2 YFSETQ. The CDR3 length is 17 residues. The CDR3 spells CASRDQWGGPSSNTQYF. The CDR3, as DNA: TGCGCCAGCAGGGACCAATGGGGGGGGCCGAGTTCGAATACGCAGTATTTT.

This clonotype has a handful of counts. This sequence joins TRBV5-1 and TRBJ2-1, with D perhaps matching TRBD2 (9 bases). V was pared by 0 bases and J by 7 bases, with 14 bases between. CDR1 and CDR2 from the germline V gene are SGHRS and YFSETQ. The CDR3 length is 15 residues. This chain's CDR3 is CASSLASGTGNEQFF. The CDR3 region has the DNA TGCGCCAGCAGCTTGGCTAGCGGGACAGGAAATGAGCAGTTCTTC.

V is TRBV20-1 and J is TRBJ2-1, with a possible D match to TRBD1 (6 bases). The germline gives CDR1 DFQATT, CDR2 SNEGSKA (reference sequence). The CDR3 sequence is 15 residues long. Trimming removed 1 base from V and 2 bases from J, with 12 bases in between. This CDR3 reads CSARGIRGPYNEQFF. The CDR3 DNA reads as TGCAGTGCTAGAGGGATCAGGGGACCCTACAATGAGCAGTTCTTC.

In this sample, this clonotype turned up many times. V usage is TRBV6-2 or TRBV6-3 and J usage is TRBJ1-5, with D maybe TRBD1 (5 bases). From germline, CDR1 is MNHEY and CDR2 SVGEGT. Trimming removed 6 bases from V and 2 bases from J, with 11 bases in between. The CDR3 totals 14 residues. The DNA of the CDR3 is TGTGCCAGCAGATCACTACAGGGCAATCAGCCCCAGCATTTT. Translating it yields CASRSLQGNQPQHF.

This clonotype has just a few counts. V gene TRBV4-1 combines with J gene TRBJ2-7; unclear D gene. V lost 1 base to trimming and J lost 2 bases, with 9 bases between them. Germline loops: CDR1 MGHRA, CDR2 YSYEKL. This CDR3 has 14 residues. DNA of the CDR3: TGCGCCAGCAGCCAAGTCCTTACAGCCTACGAGCAGTACTTC. Translated: CASSQVLTAYEQYF.

The count of this clonotype is one. CDR3 region: CSVEWDSQETQYF. CDR3 bases: TGCAGCGTTGAGTGGGACAGCCAAGAGACCCAGTACTTC. The chain carries TRBV29-1 and TRBJ2-5; TRBD1 matches at 7 bases. The CDR3 totals 13 residues. V dropped 3 bases and J dropped 1; count of bases not matched to a gene: 2. Germline V gene data show CDR1 as SQVTM and CDR2 as ANQGSEA.

This sequence joins TRBV20-1 and TRBJ1-3; D unresolved. The germline gives CDR1 DFQATT, CDR2 SNEGSKA (reference sequence). The CDR3 runs 11 residues. V was pared by 6 bases and J by 3 bases, with 6 bases between. In nucleotides, the CDR3 is TGCAGTGCACTTGTTGGAAACACCATATATTTT. It encodes CSALVGNTIYF.

The chain combines TRBV20-1 with TRBJ2-5; D is perhaps TRBD1 (6 bases). The ends were cut back, 6 bases at V and 7 bases at J, with 21 bases in the middle. The CDR3 contains 14 residues. Germline V gene lookup returns CDR1 DFQATT and CDR2 SNEGSKA (reference sequence). The CDR3 region is CSASEPPGVRTQYF. CDR3 in DNA: TGCAGTGCCTCCGAGCCACCAGGGGTCCGGACCCAGTACTTC.

This clonotype has only a few counts. The CDR3 protein is CASSLSGSHNEQFF. Written as DNA, the CDR3 is TGTGCCAGCAGCTTAAGCGGGAGCCACAATGAGCAGTTCTTC. The chain joins TRBV7-3 to TRBJ2-1; 7 bases are a match to TRBD2. The CDR3 consists of 14 residues. Germline V gene data show CDR1 as SGHTA and CDR2 as FQGTGA. The ends lost 1 base at V and 5 bases at J; junction bases unmatched: 2.

This clonotype was seen many times. CDR3: CATRQGHEQFF. The CDR3 DNA sequence: TGTGCCACCCGACAGGGCCATGAGCAGTTCTTC. The chain combines TRBV24-1 with TRBJ2-1; 7 nucleotides agree with TRBD1. The CDR3 is made up of 11 amino acids. The V gene's germline CDR1 is KGHDR and CDR2 SFDVKD. V trimming: 9 bases; J trimming: 8 bases; junction bases outside the gene matches: 3.

The gene calls are TRBV7-6 and TRBJ2-5; 16 bases fit TRBD2. Losses at the gene ends were 5 bases for V and 3 bases for J; bases not matched to a gene: 12. CDR3 length equals 19 residues. CDR1 is SGHVS and CDR2 is FNYEAQ in the germline V gene. DNA for the CDR3: TGTGCCAGCAGCCCCGCACCGGGACTAGCGGGAGGGCCGAAAGAGACCCAGTACTTC. Protein product: CASSPAPGLAGGPKETQYF.

This clonotype appeared a few times. V usage is TRBV7-9 and J usage is TRBJ2-5; possibly TRBD1 for D (7 bases). Trimming shortened V by 11 bases and J by 3 bases, and 22 bases separated the two germline ends. This CDR3 has 15 amino acids. Germline V gene sequence: CDR1 SEHNR, CDR2 FQNEAQ (reference sequence). The CDR3 protein is CAGGKGTALEETQYF. The DNA of the CDR3 is TGTGCCGGGGGGAAAGGGACAGCGCTAGAAGAGACCCAGTACTTC. Supplemented by reference TRBV7-9 and TRBJ2-5, the full variable domain reads DTGVSQNPRHKITKRGQNVTFRCDPISEHNRLYWYRQTLGQGPEFLTYFQNEAQLEKSRLLSDRFSAERPKGSFSTLEIQRTEQGDSAMYLCAGGKGTALEETQYFGPGTRLLVL.

The genes are TRBV19 and TRBJ2-1; possible D gene TRBD2, 5 bases. The germline V gene encodes CDR1 LNHDA and CDR2 SQIVND (reference sequence). The V end was cut by 5 bases, the J end by 9 bases, with 17 bases between. CDR3 size: 14 residues. The DNA for the CDR3 is TGTGCCAGTAGTGCTATGACTGGAGGCACTGAGCAGTTCTTC. This translates into CASSAMTGGTEQFF.

The chain has TRBV12-3 or TRBV12-4 and TRBJ2-3; D possibly uses TRBD1 or TRBD2 (5 bases each). The CDR3 sequence is 15 residues long. V lost 1 base, J lost 4 bases, and 12 bases lay in between. CDR3 residues: CASSLVGASSDTQYF. DNA for the CDR3: TGTGCCAGCAGTTTAGTAGGGGCTAGCTCAGATACGCAGTATTTT.

This clonotype was seen a handful of times. The chain links TRBV5-1 to TRBJ2-7; 10 bases line up with TRBD1. CDR3 length equals 15 residues. Per germline, CDR1 SGHRS and CDR2 YFSETQ. The junction had 10 bases not matched to a gene; V was cut back by 5 bases and J by 5 bases. The CDR3 DNA reads as TGCGCCAGCAGAGCCGGGACAGGGGTATTCCACGAGCAGTACTTC. This sequence encodes CASRAGTGVFHEQYF.

This clonotype was counted many times. The chain couples TRBV4-3 to TRBJ2-1, with 8 bases lining up with TRBD2. With 0 bases clipped from V and 1 base from J, the junction kept 8 bases outside the gene matches. CDR1 and CDR2 (germline): LGHNA, YSLEER. The CDR3 is made up of 18 amino acids. The CDR3 region is CASSQEAAGVPSYNEQFF. The CDR3 bases are TGCGCCAGCAGCCAAGAAGCAGCGGGAGTCCCTTCCTACAATGAGCAGTTCTTC.

In this sample, this clonotype turned up a few times. The rearrangement uses TRBV24-1 and TRBJ2-4; tentative D call: TRBD2 (6 bases). Germline V gene data show CDR1 as KGHDR and CDR2 as SFDVKD. V was pared by 9 bases and J by 0 bases, with 20 bases between. The CDR3 is 17 residues long. CDR3 nucleotides: TGTGCCACCGAGTATGGGAGGCGGAGGGGAGCCAAAAACATTCAGTACTTC. Translating it yields CATEYGRRRGAKNIQYF.

This chain links TRBV19 with TRBJ1-1; D gene ambiguous. Germline CDR1 and CDR2: LNHDA and SQIVND (reference sequence). The CDR3 extends over 16 amino acids. Between the trimmed V and J ends, which lost 5 bases and 1 base, there was a span of 17 bases. The CDR3 loop reads CASSLIRSVKNTEAFF. In DNA, the CDR3 is TGTGCCAGTAGTCTAATTCGGTCAGTTAAGAACACTGAAGCTTTCTTT.

V and J are TRBV15 and TRBJ1-5; D ambiguous. CDR3 size: 8 residues. Looked up from germline, CDR1 is LNHNV and CDR2 is YYDKDF (reference sequence). In nucleotides, the CDR3 is TGTAGCAATCAGCCCCAGCATTTT. Translating gives CSNQPQHF.

The chain has TRBV9 and TRBJ1-1, with a weak D call TRBD1 (5 bases). CDR1 SGDLS and CDR2 YYNGEE come from the germline V gene. V lost 0 bases and J lost 1, with 10 bases in between. The CDR3 has 15 amino acids. The CDR3 DNA sequence: TGTGCCAGCAGCGTAGCTGGGGACTCGAACACTGAAGCTTTCTTT. It is translated as CASSVAGDSNTEAFF.